The TCR beta chain described here comes from a study of cytomegalovirus exposure and HLA in healthy donors. V was trimmed by 0 bases and J by 3 bases, leaving 6 bases between them. CDR1 is SGDLS and CDR2 is YYNGEE in the germline V gene. This CDR3 spans 14 amino acids. The PCR made use of 60 Vbeta and 13 Jbeta primers. TCRdb's copy holds only in-frame clones and misses some; the assay was immunoSEQ multiplex PCR. The repertoire holds approximately 120,000 clones, with over 60% as singletons. The source of this sequence is a woman aged 40 to 49 in good health and CMV-seropositive. V gene TRBV9 combines with J gene TRBJ2-2; D is unresolved. The sample consisted of PBMCs. The CDR3 DNA sequence: TGTGCCAGCAGCGTAGGCAGGTACACCGGGGAGCTGTTTTTT. Amino acids: CASSVGRYTGELFF.